This TCR beta chain emerged from a study of blood T cell repertoires in COVID-19 (TCRdb year 2020). Background on the whole study: Samples from collaborators originated in the United States, Italy and Spain and spanned both the acute and convalescent phases of COVID-19. A freely available public database, intended as a resource for researchers studying the immune response to SARS-CoV-2, is where the repertoires were released. Where available, HLA class I and class II types were obtained from metadata supplied by the sample provider rather than from assay-based typing. Subjects who had been exposed to COVID-19, were actively infected with it, or had recovered from it provided the deeply sampled blood TCRbeta repertoires that made up the dataset. Nearly every sample came with metadata listing a de-identified subject ID, COVID-19 status, age in years and sex. The prospective study material was composed of cDNA or gDNA derived from T cells, B-cell-depleted T cells, or PBMCs. The samples were drawn from two sources: the first 160 participants of the ongoing ImmuneRACE study, and about 1,300 subjects contributed by 6 global collaborators.

This clone has just a few counts. The antigen this receptor binds is unknown. Base quality data are lacking; no much larger clone is found one base away. One collaborating source in Seattle enrolled patients while the patients were actively infected and followed the patients over time throughout the course of disease. Each collaborating institution followed its own protocols to collect whole blood in K2EDTA tubes. For TCRbeta analysis, collaborators shipped samples as frozen whole blood, isolated PBMCs, or DNA extracted from either of those sample types. CDR1 and CDR2 (MNHEY, SMNVEV) derive from the germline V gene (reference sequence). There are 15 amino acids in the CDR3, from cysteine to phenylalanine inclusive. This entry keeps only the CDR3 DNA: 45 bases, framed from base 1. V and J are trimmed by 6 bases and 4 bases, and the gene matches miss 9 bases of the junction. The paper as a whole reports these results and caveats: Clinical and demographic metadata were provided uncurated, with the amount varying by source and participant.

The immunoSEQ Assay, a bias-controlled multiplex PCR, was used to amplify TCRbeta CDR3 regions from genomic DNA. Per the authors' processing: The number of nucleated cells in each sample was estimated from the amplification of reference gene primers within the assay. To quantify the absolute abundance of each unique TCRbeta CDR3 rearrangement, sequence reads were collapsed and filtered. Productive Simpson clonality was computed per sample as the square root of Simpson's diversity index over productive rearrangements. In TCRdb, the immuneACCESS table is reduced to in-frame sequences with V and J assigned. These tables do not hold every clone; where another copy was compared, an unresolved V gene accounts for under half, and the others remain unexplained. D and trimming were read from the DNA, whereas the V and J calls and clone size are those reported in that table. The sample table lists approximately 170,000 clones, around 90% of them with a count of one. The leading ten clones occupy just over 2.5% of the sample.

This sequence was found in a woman older than 75 with COVID-19, enrolled during active disease. Sequences were obtained from peripheral blood. This sequence uses TRBV27 and TRBJ1-1; 9 of the junction bases match TRBD1. CDR3 region: CASRVGTGTATEAFF. The DNA sequence is given as TGTGCCAGCAGGGTGGGGACAGGGACGGCCACTGAAGCTTTCTTT.